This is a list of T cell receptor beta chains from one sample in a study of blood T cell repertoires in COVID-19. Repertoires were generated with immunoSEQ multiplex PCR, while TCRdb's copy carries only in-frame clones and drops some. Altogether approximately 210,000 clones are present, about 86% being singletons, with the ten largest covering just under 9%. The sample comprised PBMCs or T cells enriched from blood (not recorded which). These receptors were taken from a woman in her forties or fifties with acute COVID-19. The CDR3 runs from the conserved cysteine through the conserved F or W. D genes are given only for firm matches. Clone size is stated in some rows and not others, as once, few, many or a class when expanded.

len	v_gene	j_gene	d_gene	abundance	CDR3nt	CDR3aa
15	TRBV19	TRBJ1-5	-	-	TGTGCCAGTAGTGGAGGGCGCGGATCCAATCAGCCCCAGCATTTT	CASSGGRGSNQPQHF
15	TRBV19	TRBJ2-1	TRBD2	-	TGTGCCAGTGGAGACACGGGGCTAGCGGGCAATGAGCAGTTCTTC	CASGDTGLAGNEQFF
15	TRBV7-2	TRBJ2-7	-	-	TGTGCCAGCAGCTTTATCAGGGGTGAAAACTACGAGCAGTACTTC	CASSFIRGENYEQYF
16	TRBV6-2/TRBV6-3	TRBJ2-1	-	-	TGTGCCAGCAGTTACGGGGCGGGGAAAATCTACAATGAGCAGTTCTTC	CASSYGAGKIYNEQFF
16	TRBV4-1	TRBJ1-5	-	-	TGCGCCAGCAGCCAAGATCGCTTGGGGGGGGATCAGCCCCAGCATTTT	CASSQDRLGGDQPQHF
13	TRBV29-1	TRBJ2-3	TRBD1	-	TGCAGCGTTAGTTTGGGACAGTCGGATACGCAGTATTTT	CSVSLGQSDTQYF
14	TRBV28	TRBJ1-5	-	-	TGTGCCAGCGGCACCAGCCCCAGGGCCCAGCCCCAGCATTTT	CASGTSPRAQPQHF
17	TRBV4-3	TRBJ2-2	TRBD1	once	TGCGCCAGCAGCCAAGATGCGACAGGGGCTATCACCGGGGAGCTGTTTTTT	CASSQDATGAITGELFF
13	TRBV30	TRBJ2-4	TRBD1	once	TGTGCCTGGGAACAGGGGGCCAAAAACATTCAGTACTTC	CAWEQGAKNIQYF
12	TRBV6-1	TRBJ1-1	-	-	TGTGCCAGCAGTACTACGACAGCTGAAGCTTTCTTT	CASSTTTAEAFF
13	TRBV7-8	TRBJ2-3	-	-	TGTGCCAGCAGCCGAAGCCGGGGAGATACGCAGTATTTT	CASSRSRGDTQYF
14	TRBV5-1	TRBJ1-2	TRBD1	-	TGCGCCAGCAGCCCCGGGACAGACTCCTATGGCTACACCTTC	CASSPGTDSYGYTF
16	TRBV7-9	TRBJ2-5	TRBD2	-	TGTGCCAGCAGCTTATCGGGACTAGCGGGGACAGAGACCCAGTACTTC	CASSLSGLAGTETQYF
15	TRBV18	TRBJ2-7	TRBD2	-	TGTGCCAGCTCACAACTAGCGGTGAGCTCCTACGAGCAGTACTTC	CASSQLAVSSYEQYF
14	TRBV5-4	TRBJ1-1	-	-	TGTGCCAGCAGCTTGGACATCCAGAACACTGAAGCTTTCTTT	CASSLDIQNTEAFF
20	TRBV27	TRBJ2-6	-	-	TGTGCCAGCAGTTTAATTCCTTTGGACATCTTAGTGACTGGGGCCAACGTCCTGACTTTC	CASSLIPLDILVTGANVLTF
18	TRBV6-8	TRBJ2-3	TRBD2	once	TGTGCCAGCAGACAACCGGGACTAGCGGGCCAACGCACAGATACGCAGTATTTT	CASRQPGLAGQRTDTQYF
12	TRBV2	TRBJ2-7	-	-	TGTGCCAGCAGGATAAACAGCTACGAGCAGTACTTC	CASRINSYEQYF
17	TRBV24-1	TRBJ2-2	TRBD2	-	TGTGCCACCAGTGATTTGCGGACTAGCGGGAGGACCGGGGAGCTGTTTTTT	CATSDLRTSGRTGELFF
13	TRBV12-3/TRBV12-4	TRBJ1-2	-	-	TGTGCCAGCAGCCCCGACGGGGATTATGGCTACACCTTC	CASSPDGDYGYTF
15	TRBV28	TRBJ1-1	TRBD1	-	TGTGCCAGCAGCAAGACAGGGCGGAGGAACACTGAAGCTTTCTTT	CASSKTGRRNTEAFF
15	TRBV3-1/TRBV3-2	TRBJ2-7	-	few	TGTGCCAGCAGCCATCTCGCGGGGGCTACCTACGAGCAGTACTTC	CASSHLAGATYEQYF
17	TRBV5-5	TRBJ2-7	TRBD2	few	TGTGCCAGCAGCTTGGTGGAGATGCGGGGGGGCCTTTACGAGCAGTACTTC	CASSLVEMRGGLYEQYF
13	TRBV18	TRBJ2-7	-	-	TGTGCCAGCTCCCTCGGGAGCTCCTACGAGCAGTACTTC	CASSLGSSYEQYF
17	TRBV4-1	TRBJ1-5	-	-	TGCGCCAGCAGCCACCAACAGACAGCAGGGAGCAATCAGCCCCAGCATTTT	CASSHQQTAGSNQPQHF
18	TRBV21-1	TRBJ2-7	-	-	TGTGCCAGCAGCCTTACTCCGCCGAGACTAGCGGGAGAATCCGAGCAGTACTTC	CASSLTPPRLAGESEQYF
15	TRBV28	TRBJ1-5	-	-	TGTGCCAGCAGTCTCCTCCGGAGAGGAGGAAATTCCCAGCATTTT	CASSLLRRGGNSQHF
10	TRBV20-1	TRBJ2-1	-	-	TGCAGTGCTAGTAGGGGGAGGGGGTTCTTC	CSASRGRGFF
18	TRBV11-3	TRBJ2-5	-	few	TGTGCCAGCAGCTTTTCAGGGTGGGGACATCGACAGGCGGAGACCCAGTACTTC	CASSFSGWGHRQAETQYF
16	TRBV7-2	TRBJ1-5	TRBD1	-	TGTGCCAGCAGCTTCAATAGTCTGACAGGGAACCAGCCCCAGCATTTT	CASSFNSLTGNQPQHF
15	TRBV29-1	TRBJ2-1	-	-	TGCAGCGTCCAAAGGGGCAGGGTAACCTACAATGAGCAGTTCTTC	CSVQRGRVTYNEQFF
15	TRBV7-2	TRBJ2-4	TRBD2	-	TGTGCCAGCAGCTTAACGGGAGGTCGCGAAAACATTCAGTACTTC	CASSLTGGRENIQYF
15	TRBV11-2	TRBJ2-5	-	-	TGTGCCAGCAGCTTAGATTTCAGTCCGCAAGAGACCCAGTACTTC	CASSLDFSPQETQYF
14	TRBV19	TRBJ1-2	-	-	TGTGCCAGTAGTATAGAACAGTTTAACTATGGCTACACCTTC	CASSIEQFNYGYTF
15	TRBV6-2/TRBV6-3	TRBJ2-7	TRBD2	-	TGTGCCAGCAGTTACAAAGCGGGAGAGACCTACGAGCAGTACTTC	CASSYKAGETYEQYF
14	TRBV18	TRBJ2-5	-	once	TGTGCCAGCTCATCGGTGGGCCTCGAGGGGACCCAGTACTTC	CASSSVGLEGTQYF
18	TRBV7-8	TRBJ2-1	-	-	TGTGCCAGCAGCTTAGGGGCCCCCGGACAGAGCTCCTACAATGAGCAGTTCTTC	CASSLGAPGQSSYNEQFF
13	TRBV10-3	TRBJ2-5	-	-	TGTGCCATCAGTGATAAGTTAGCAGAGACCCAGTACTTC	CAISDKLAETQYF
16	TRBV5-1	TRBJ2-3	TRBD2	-	TGCGCCAGCAGCTGGGGAGGGACTAGTGTTTCAGATACGCAGTATTTT	CASSWGGTSVSDTQYF
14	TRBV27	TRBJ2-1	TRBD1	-	TGTGCCAGCAGTTTGTGGACAGGGCTCGATGAGCAGTTCTTC	CASSLWTGLDEQFF
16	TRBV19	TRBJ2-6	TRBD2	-	TGTGCCAGTGGACTAGCGGGAAGTGGTGGGGCCAACGTCCTGACTTTC	CASGLAGSGGANVLTF
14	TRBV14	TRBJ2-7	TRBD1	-	TGTGCCAGCAGCCAAACAGGGGGCGTCTACGAGCAGTACTTC	CASSQTGGVYEQYF